Following are 2 T cell receptor beta chains from one sample sequenced in a study of beta chain features in type 1 diabetes. Since all of the isolated RNA was reverse transcribed, expressed TCRB transcripts were what got sequenced. Sequencing was performed with immunoSEQ multiplex PCR; in TCRdb, only in-frame clones are kept and a portion is missing. Found here are hundreds of thousands of clones, over 12% of them singletons; the top ten hold just under 0.04%. Findings of the study overall: TCRB CDR3s were moderately but significantly shorter in Type 1 diabetes patients in all four CD4+ subsets.

These receptors' antigens are unknown. Specimen: naive CD4+ T cells from blood. These TCRs come from a man between 18 and 35 years old with type 1 diabetes.

The chain couples TRBV5-1 to TRBJ1-2, with 9 bases aligning to TRBD1. Trimming took 4 bases from V and 6 from J; bases not matched to a gene: 7. The CDR3 extends over 14 amino acids. Germline V gene lookup returns CDR1 SGHRS and CDR2 YFSETQ. The CDR3, as DNA: TGCGCCAGCAGCGCCGGGACAGGGTTAGATGGCTACACCTTC. This gives the protein CASSAGTGLDGYTF.

This chain joins TRBV7-9 and TRBJ2-1, with 9 bases matching TRBD2. There are 14 residues in the CDR3. The junction had 5 bases not matched to a gene; V was cut back by 6 bases and J by 5 bases. Germline assignment: CDR1 SEHNR and CDR2 FQNEAQ (reference sequence). CDR3 region: CASSPGLANNEQFF. CDR3 nucleotides: TGTGCCAGCAGTCCTGGACTAGCGAACAATGAGCAGTTCTTC.